This T cell receptor beta chain is from a study of blood T cell repertoires in COVID-19. J lost 4 bases, V lost 10 bases, and 7 bases had no gene match. Germline-derived CDR1 and CDR2 are SGHAT and FQNNGV. The CDR3 sequence is 13 residues long. Original processing notes: Estimates of nucleated cell counts were drawn from the amplification of reference gene primers. Only in-frame clones appear in the TCRdb table, and some are missing; sequencing was by immunoSEQ multiplex PCR. That table gives V, J and clone size, and the DNA gave D and trimming. The sample consists of about 150,000 clones, under 90% of them appearing once.

This TCR derives from a man between 50 and 59 years old who had recovered from COVID-19. The specimen sequenced was PBMCs or T cells enriched from blood (not recorded which). The genes are TRBV11-2 and TRBJ2-7; 10 positions match TRBD1. CDR3 loop: CATRDRGAYEQYF. CDR3 nucleotide sequence: TGTGCCACCCGGGACAGGGGAGCATACGAGCAGTACTTC.